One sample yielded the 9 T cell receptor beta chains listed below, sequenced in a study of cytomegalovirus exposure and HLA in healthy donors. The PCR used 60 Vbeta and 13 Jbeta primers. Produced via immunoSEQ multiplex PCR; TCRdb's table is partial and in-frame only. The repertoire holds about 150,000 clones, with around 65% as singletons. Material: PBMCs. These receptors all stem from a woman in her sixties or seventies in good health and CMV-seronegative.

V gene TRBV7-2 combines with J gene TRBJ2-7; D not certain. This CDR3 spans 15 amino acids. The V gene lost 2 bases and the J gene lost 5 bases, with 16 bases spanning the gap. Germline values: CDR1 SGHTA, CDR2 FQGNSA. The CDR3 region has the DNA TGTGCCAGCAGCTTAAGGAGCGACCATCGGAACGAGCAGTACTTC. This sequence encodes CASSLRSDHRNEQYF. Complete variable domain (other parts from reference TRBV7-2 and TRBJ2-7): GAGVSQSPSNKVTEKGKDVELRCDPISGHTALYWYRQSLGQGLEFLIYFQGNSAPDKSGLPSDRFSAERTGGSVSTLTIQRTQQEDSAVYLCASSLRSDHRNEQYFGPGTRLTVT.

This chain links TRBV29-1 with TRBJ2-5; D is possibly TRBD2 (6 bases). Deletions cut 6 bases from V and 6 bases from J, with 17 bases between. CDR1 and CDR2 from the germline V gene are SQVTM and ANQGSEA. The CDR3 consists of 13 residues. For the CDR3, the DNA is TGCAGCGTGCGGAGGGACGGAAGACAGACCCAGTACTTC. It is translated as CSVRRDGRQTQYF.

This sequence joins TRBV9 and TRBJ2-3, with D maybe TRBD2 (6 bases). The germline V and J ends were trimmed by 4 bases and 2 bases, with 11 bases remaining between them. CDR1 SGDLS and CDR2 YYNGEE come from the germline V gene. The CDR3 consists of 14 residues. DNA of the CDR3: TGTGCCAGCAGCCCTTGGACTATCACAGATACGCAGTATTTT. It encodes CASSPWTITDTQYF.

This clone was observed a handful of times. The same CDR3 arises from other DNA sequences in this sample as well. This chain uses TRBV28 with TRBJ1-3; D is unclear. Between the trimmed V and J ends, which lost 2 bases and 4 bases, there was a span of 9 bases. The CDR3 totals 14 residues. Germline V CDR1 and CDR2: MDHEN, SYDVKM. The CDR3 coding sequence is TGTGCCAGCAGTTTACTTGGAGCAGGAAACACCATATATTTT. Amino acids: CASSLLGAGNTIYF.

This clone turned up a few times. The CDR3 region is CASSRSGTDTQYF. CDR3 coding DNA: TGTGCCAGCAGCCGATCAGGGACAGATACGCAGTATTTT. This chain connects TRBV7-9 to TRBJ2-3, with a tentative D call TRBD1 (5 bases). The CDR3 is 13 residues long. The germline V and J ends were trimmed by 5 bases and 3 bases, with 9 bases remaining between them. Germline assignment: CDR1 SEHNR and CDR2 FQNEAQ (reference sequence).

The CDR3 here is CASSLYPASGGNEQFF. Here the CDR3 DNA reads TGTGCCAGCAGCTTATATCCGGCCTCAGGGGGGAATGAGCAGTTCTTC. The V gene is TRBV7-9, the J gene TRBJ2-1, with D possibly TRBD1 on 7 matching bases. The CDR3 contains 16 residues. CDR1 and CDR2 from the germline V gene are SEHNR and FQNEAQ (reference sequence). Trimming cost V 2 bases and J 7 bases, with 18 bases left between them.

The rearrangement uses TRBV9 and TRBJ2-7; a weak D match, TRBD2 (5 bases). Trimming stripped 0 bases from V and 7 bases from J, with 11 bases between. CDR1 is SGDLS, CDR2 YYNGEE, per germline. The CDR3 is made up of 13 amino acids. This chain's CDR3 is CASSVGLAGEQYF. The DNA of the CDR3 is TGTGCCAGCAGCGTAGGGCTAGCCGGGGAGCAGTACTTC. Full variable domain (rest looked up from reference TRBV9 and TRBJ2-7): DSGVTQTPKHLITATGQRVTLRCSPRSGDLSVYWYQQSLDQGLQFLIQYYNGEERAKGNILERFSAQQFPDLHSELNLSSLELGDSALYFCASSVGLAGEQYFGPGTRLTVT.

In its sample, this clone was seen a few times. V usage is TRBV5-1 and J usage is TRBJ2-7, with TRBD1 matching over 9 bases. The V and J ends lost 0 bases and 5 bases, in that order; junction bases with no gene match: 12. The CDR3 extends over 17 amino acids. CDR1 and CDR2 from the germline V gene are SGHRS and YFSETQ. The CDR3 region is CASSLAGTGQGFHEQYF. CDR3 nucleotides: TGCGCCAGCAGCTTGGCGGGCACGGGACAGGGATTCCACGAGCAGTACTTC.

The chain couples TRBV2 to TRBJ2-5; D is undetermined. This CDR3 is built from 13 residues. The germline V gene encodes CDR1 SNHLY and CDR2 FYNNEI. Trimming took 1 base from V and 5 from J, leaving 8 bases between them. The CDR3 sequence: CASSEVQLETQYF. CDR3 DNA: TGTGCCAGCAGTGAAGTACAGTTGGAGACCCAGTACTTC.